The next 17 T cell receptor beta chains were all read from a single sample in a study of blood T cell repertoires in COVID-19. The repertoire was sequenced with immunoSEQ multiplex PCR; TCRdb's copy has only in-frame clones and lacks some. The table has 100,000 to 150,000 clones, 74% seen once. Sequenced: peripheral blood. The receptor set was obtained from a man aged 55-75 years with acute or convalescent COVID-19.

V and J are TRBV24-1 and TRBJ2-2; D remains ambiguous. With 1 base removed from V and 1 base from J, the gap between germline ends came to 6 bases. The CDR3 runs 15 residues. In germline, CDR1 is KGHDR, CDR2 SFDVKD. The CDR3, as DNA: TGTGCCACCAGTGATTTAACGGGGAACACCGGGGAGCTGTTTTTT. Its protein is CATSDLTGNTGELFF.

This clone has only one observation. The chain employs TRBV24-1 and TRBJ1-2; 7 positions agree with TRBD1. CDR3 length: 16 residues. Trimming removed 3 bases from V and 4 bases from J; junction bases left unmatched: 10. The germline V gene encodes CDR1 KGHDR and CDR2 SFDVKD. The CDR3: CATSDPLQGEGYGYTF. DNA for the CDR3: TGTGCCACCAGTGATCCTCTCCAGGGGGAAGGCTATGGCTACACCTTC.

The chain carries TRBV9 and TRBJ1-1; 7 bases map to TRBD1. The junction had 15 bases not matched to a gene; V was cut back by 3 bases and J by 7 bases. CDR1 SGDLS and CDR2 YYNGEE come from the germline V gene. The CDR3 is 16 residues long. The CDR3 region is CASSAKGRQGVFEAFF. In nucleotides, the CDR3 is TGTGCCAGCAGCGCCAAGGGTAGGCAGGGGGTTTTTGAAGCTTTCTTT.

The CDR3 region is CASRALAGNTGELFF. The CDR3 DNA follows: TGCGCCAGCAGGGCACTAGCGGGGAACACCGGGGAGCTGTTTTTT. The chain uses TRBV5-1 and TRBJ2-2; 9 bases agree with TRBD2. The CDR3 runs to 15 residues. Losses at the gene ends were 5 bases for V and 1 base for J; bases not matched to a gene: 3. Germline loops: CDR1 SGHRS, CDR2 YFSETQ.

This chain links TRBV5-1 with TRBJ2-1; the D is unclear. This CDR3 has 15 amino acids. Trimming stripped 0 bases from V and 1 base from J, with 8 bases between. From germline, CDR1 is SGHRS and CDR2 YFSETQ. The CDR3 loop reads CASSLGHQSYNEQFF. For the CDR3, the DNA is TGCGCCAGCAGCTTGGGACATCAGTCCTACAATGAGCAGTTCTTC.

Here the CDR3 DNA reads TGTGCCAGCAGCCAAGATTTAAACAGGGTCCAAGAGACCCAGTACTTC. Its protein is CASSQDLNRVQETQYF. This sequence joins TRBV3-1 (or the pseudogene TRBV3-2) and TRBJ2-5; possible D gene TRBD1, 6 bases. Germline V lookup: CDR1 LGHDT, CDR2 YNNKEL (reference sequence). The CDR3 totals 16 residues. Trimming removed 0 bases from V and 1 base from J, with 12 bases in between.

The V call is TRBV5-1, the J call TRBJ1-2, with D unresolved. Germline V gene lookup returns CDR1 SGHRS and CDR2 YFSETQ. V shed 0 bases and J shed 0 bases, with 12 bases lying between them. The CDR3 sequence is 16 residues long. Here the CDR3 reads CASSLAYGGTNYGYTF. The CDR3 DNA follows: TGCGCCAGCAGCTTGGCCTATGGTGGTACTAACTATGGCTACACCTTC.

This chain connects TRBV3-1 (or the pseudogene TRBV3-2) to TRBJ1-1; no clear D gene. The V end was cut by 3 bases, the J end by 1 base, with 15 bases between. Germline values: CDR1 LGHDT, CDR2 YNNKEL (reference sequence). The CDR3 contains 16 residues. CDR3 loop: CASSQRRVSPNTEAFF. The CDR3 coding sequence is TGTGCCAGCAGCCAGAGGAGAGTCTCCCCGAACACTGAAGCTTTCTTT.

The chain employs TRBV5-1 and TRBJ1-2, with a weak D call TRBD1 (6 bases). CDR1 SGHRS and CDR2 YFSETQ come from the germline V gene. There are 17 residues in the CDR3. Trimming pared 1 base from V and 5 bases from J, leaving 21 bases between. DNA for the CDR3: TGCGCCAGCAGCTTGACCACTACGGACAGACTCCAGTATGGCTACACCTTC. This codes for CASSLTTTDRLQYGYTF. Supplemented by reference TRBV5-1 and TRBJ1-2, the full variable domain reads KAGVTQTPRYLIKTRGQQVTLSCSPISGHRSVSWYQQTPGQGLQFLFEYFSETQRNKGNFPGRFSGRQFSNSRSEMNVSTLELGDSALYLCASSLTTTDRLQYGYTFGSGTRLTVV.

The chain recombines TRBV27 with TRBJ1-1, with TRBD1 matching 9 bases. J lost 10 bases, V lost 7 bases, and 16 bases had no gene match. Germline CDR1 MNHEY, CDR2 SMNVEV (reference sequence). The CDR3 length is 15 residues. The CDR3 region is CASKGTGYRINLAFF. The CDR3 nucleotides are TGTGCCAGCAAGGGGACAGGGTACCGCATAAATTTAGCTTTCTTT.

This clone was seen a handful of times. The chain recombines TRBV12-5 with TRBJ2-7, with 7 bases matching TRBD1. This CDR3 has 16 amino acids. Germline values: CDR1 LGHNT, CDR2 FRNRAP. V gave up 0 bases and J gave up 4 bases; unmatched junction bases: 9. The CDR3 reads CASGLVQGTVNYEQYF. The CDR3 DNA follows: TGTGCTAGTGGTTTGGTACAGGGGACAGTCAATTACGAGCAGTACTTC.

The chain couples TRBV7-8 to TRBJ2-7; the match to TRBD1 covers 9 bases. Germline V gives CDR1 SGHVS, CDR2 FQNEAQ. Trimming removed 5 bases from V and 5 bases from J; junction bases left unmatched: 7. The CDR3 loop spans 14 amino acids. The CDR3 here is CASSEDRGFDEQYF. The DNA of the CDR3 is TGTGCCAGCAGCGAGGACAGGGGTTTCGACGAGCAGTACTTC. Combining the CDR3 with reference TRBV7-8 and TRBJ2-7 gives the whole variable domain GAGVSQSPRYKVAKRGQDVALRCDPISGHVSLFWYQQALGQGPEFLTYFQNEAQLDKSGLPSDRFFAERPEGSVSTLKIQRTQQEDSAVYLCASSEDRGFDEQYFGPGTRLTVT.

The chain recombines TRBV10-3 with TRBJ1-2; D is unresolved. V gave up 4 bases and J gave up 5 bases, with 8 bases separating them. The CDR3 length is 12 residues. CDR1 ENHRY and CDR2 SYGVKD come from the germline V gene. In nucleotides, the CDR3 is TGTGCCATCAGTGGCGCCCAATATGGCTACACCTTC. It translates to CAISGAQYGYTF.

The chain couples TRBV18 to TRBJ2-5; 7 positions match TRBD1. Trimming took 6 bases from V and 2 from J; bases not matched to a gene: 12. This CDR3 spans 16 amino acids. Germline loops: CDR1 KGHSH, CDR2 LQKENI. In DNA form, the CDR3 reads TGTGCCAGCTCCCCAAGGACAGGCGGAGGACAAGAGACCCAGTACTTC. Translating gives CASSPRTGGGQETQYF.

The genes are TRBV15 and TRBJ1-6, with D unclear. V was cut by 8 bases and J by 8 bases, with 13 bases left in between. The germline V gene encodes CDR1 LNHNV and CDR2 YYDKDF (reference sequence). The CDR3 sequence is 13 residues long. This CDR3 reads CATPEYFDSPLHF. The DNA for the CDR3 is TGTGCCACCCCGGAGTATTTTGATTCACCCCTCCACTTT.

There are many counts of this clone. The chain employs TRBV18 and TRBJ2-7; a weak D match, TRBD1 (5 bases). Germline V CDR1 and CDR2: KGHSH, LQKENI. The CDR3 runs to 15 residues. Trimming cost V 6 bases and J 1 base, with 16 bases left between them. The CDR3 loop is CASSVEVGRSYEQYF. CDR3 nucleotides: TGTGCCAGCTCGGTAGAGGTGGGGCGGTCCTACGAGCAGTACTTC.

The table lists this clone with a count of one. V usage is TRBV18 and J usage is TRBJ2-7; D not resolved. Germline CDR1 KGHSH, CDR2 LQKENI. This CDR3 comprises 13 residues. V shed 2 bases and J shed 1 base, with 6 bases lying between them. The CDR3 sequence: CASSPGRSYEQYF. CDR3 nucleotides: TGTGCCAGCTCACCAGGCAGATCCTACGAGCAGTACTTC. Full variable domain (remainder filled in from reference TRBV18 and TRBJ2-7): NAGVMQNPRHLVRRRGQEARLRCSPMKGHSHVYWYRQLPEEGLKFMVYLQKENIIDESGMPKERFSAEFPKEGPSILRIQQVVRGDSAAYFCASSPGRSYEQYFGPGTRLTVT.